These T cell receptor beta chains were read from a single sample in a study of patients and donors after allogeneic stem cell transplantation. TCRdb called the RT-PCR reads again in MiXCR, with one record for every CDR3 protein. The sample has 390,000 or so distinct CDR3 sequences, roughly 17% seen once; the top ten hold 6% to 8%. Sequencing was carried out using blood, either unsorted or a sorted T cell fraction (not recorded which). These receptors came from a human donor who was either an allogeneic HSCT recipient or a stem cell or donor lymphocyte infusion donor (not recorded which). It is not recorded whose cells these are; they may come from a transplant donor. Each CDR3 is given with its conserved first and last residue. Fields, in order: clone size, D gene, V gene, J gene, CDR3 DNA, CDR3 protein. D genes are given only for firm matches. Expanded clones are given a class, and other clones once, few, many or no size at all.

size: NA
D: TRBD2
V: TRBV28
J: TRBJ2-3
DNA: TGTGCCAGCGTGGCTAGCGGGAGGACAGATACGCAGTATTTT
CDR3: CASVASGRTDTQYF

size: NA
D: NA
V: TRBV25-1
J: TRBJ2-4
DNA: TGTGCCAGCAGTGACCCCCGGGGGGCCAAAAACATTCAGTACTTC
CDR3: CASSDPRGAKNIQYF

size: few
D: TRBD2
V: TRBV12-3/TRBV12-4
J: TRBJ2-7
DNA: TGTGCCAGCAGTTCTTGGTCGGGGGGGGACAAATCCTACGAGCAGTACTTC
CDR3: CASSSWSGGDKSYEQYF

size: few
D: NA
V: TRBV5-1
J: TRBJ2-5
DNA: TGCGCCAGCAGTTCGGGCCCCGGGGAGACCCAGTACTTC
CDR3: CASSSGPGETQYF

size: NA
D: NA
V: TRBV2
J: TRBJ2-7
DNA: TGTGCCACCTCGGGGGACAGCCACTACGAGCAGTACTTC
CDR3: CATSGDSHYEQYF

size: few
D: NA
V: TRBV18
J: TRBJ2-1
DNA: TGTGCCAGCTCACCTCCCGGACTTCGCTACAATGAGCAGTTCTTC
CDR3: CASSPPGLRYNEQFF

size: NA
D: TRBD2
V: TRBV7-2
J: TRBJ2-1
DNA: TGTGCCAGCAGCTTAGGCACTAGCGGGGGGAAGGAGCAGTTCTTC
CDR3: CASSLGTSGGKEQFF

size: NA
D: TRBD2
V: TRBV7-3
J: TRBJ2-2
DNA: TGTGCCAGCAGCGACCGGACTAGCGAAAAGACGAACACCGGGGAGCTGTTTTTT
CDR3: CASSDRTSEKTNTGELFF

size: NA
D: NA
V: TRBV5-1
J: TRBJ2-7
DNA: TGCGCCAGCAGCTCAACCATCCACGAGCAGTACTTC
CDR3: CASSSTIHEQYF

size: NA
D: NA
V: TRBV11-2
J: TRBJ2-1
DNA: TGTGCCAGCAGTTACCGTTTGGGGATAGGCAATGAGCAGTTCTTC
CDR3: CASSYRLGIGNEQFF

size: NA
D: TRBD1
V: TRBV5-1
J: TRBJ2-2
DNA: TGCGCCAGCCGACCGGGACAGGTGGCCGGGGAGCTGTTTTTT
CDR3: CASRPGQVAGELFF

size: NA
D: NA
V: TRBV28
J: TRBJ1-2
DNA: TGTGCCAGCAGTACCCTTGTCGCGGGGGCCGACTATGGCTACACCTTC
CDR3: CASSTLVAGADYGYTF

size: NA
D: NA
V: TRBV15
J: TRBJ2-1
DNA: TGTGCCACCAGCAGAGGACCGGGAAGGTACAATGAGCAGTTCTTC
CDR3: CATSRGPGRYNEQFF

size: many
D: NA
V: TRBV29-1
J: TRBJ2-2
DNA: TGCAGCGTTGAAAGGGGTCCTCGTCGGCCCGGGGAGCTGTTTTTT
CDR3: CSVERGPRRPGELFF

size: few
D: NA
V: TRBV4-2
J: TRBJ1-3
DNA: TGTGCCAGCAGCCAAGATCAAACTGGAAACACCATATATTTT
CDR3: CASSQDQTGNTIYF

size: many
D: TRBD1
V: TRBV12-3/TRBV12-4
J: TRBJ1-4
DNA: TGTGCCAGCAGTCTCCCGGGACAGGGATGGCGAGAAAAACTGTTTTTT
CDR3: CASSLPGQGWREKLFF

size: few
D: NA
V: TRBV6-5
J: TRBJ2-3
DNA: TGTGCCAGCAGTTACTCAATGGACAGTACAGATACGCAGTATTTT
CDR3: CASSYSMDSTDTQYF

size: few
D: NA
V: TRBV7-2
J: TRBJ1-2
DNA: TGTGCCAGCAGCTGGGCCAGGGACTATGGCTACACCTTC
CDR3: CASSWARDYGYTF

size: NA
D: TRBD2
V: TRBV11-3
J: TRBJ2-5
DNA: TGTGCCAGCAGCCGTACTAGCGGAAAAATCCAAGAGACCCAGTACTTC
CDR3: CASSRTSGKIQETQYF

size: NA
D: NA
V: TRBV10-3
J: TRBJ2-3
DNA: TGTGCCATCAGTGAGTCGATCATAGTGGGAGATACGCAGTATTTT
CDR3: CAISESIIVGDTQYF

size: few
D: NA
V: TRBV20-1
J: TRBJ2-3
DNA: TGCAGTGCCTGGGGCAGGAGCACAGATACGCAGTATTTT
CDR3: CSAWGRSTDTQYF

size: few
D: NA
V: TRBV4-3
J: TRBJ1-2
DNA: TGCGCCAGCAGCCAAGATGGGGGCGGAAGGGGAGGCTACACCTTC
CDR3: CASSQDGGGRGGYTF

size: many
D: NA
V: TRBV5-1
J: TRBJ2-3
DNA: TGCGCCAGCAGCCTAAGTAGCAGCACAGATACGCAGTATTTT
CDR3: CASSLSSSTDTQYF

size: NA
D: NA
V: TRBV10-3
J: TRBJ1-5
DNA: TGTGCCATCAGTGGGGGGGGCAGCAATCAGCCCCAGCATTTT
CDR3: CAISGGGSNQPQHF

size: few
D: TRBD2
V: TRBV12-3/TRBV12-4
J: TRBJ2-7
DNA: TGTGCCAGCAGTTTGTCGAATATCGGGACTAATCTCTACGAGCAGTACTTC
CDR3: CASSLSNIGTNLYEQYF

size: few
D: TRBD1
V: TRBV7-9
J: TRBJ2-7
DNA: TGTGCCAGCAGCCCACTTTGGGACAGGGATGATTACGAGCAGTACTTC
CDR3: CASSPLWDRDDYEQYF

size: NA
D: TRBD2
V: TRBV20-1
J: TRBJ2-3
DNA: TGCAGTGCCTTTAGCGGGGCGAGCACAGATACGCAGTATTTT
CDR3: CSAFSGASTDTQYF

size: many
D: NA
V: TRBV19
J: TRBJ2-2
DNA: TGTGCCAGTAGTATTTTGGCACTAGCGAACACCGGGGAGCTGTTTTTT
CDR3: CASSILALANTGELFF

size: few
D: NA
V: TRBV2
J: TRBJ1-5
DNA: TGTGCCAGCAGTGAAAACCTAGGCACCTTAAATCAGCCCCAGCATTTT
CDR3: CASSENLGTLNQPQHF

size: NA
D: TRBD1
V: TRBV5-1
J: TRBJ2-7
DNA: TGCGCCAGCAGCTCGGGACAGGGGCTCTACGAGCAGTACTTC
CDR3: CASSSGQGLYEQYF

size: NA
D: NA
V: TRBV6-1
J: TRBJ1-3
DNA: TGTGCCAGCAGTGCCGGTGGGGTTGGAAACACCATATATTTT
CDR3: CASSAGGVGNTIYF

size: NA
D: TRBD1
V: TRBV15
J: TRBJ2-7
DNA: TGTGCCACCAGCAGAGTGATTTCCGGGACAGGGGGCGAAAACGAGCAGTACTTC
CDR3: CATSRVISGTGGENEQYF

size: NA
D: NA
V: TRBV6-6
J: TRBJ1-2
DNA: TGTGCCAGCAGTTGGGAGGGAAGCTATGGCTACACCTTC
CDR3: CASSWEGSYGYTF

size: NA
D: NA
V: TRBV2
J: TRBJ1-4
DNA: TGTGGCTCGCAGAGTGAAAAACTGTTTTTT
CDR3: CGSQSEKLFF

size: NA
D: TRBD1
V: TRBV6-2/TRBV6-3
J: TRBJ1-6
DNA: TGTGCCAGCAGCCATACAGGGGGTGCCTATAATTCACCCCTCCACTTT
CDR3: CASSHTGGAYNSPLHF

size: NA
D: NA
V: TRBV7-6
J: TRBJ1-2
DNA: TGTGCCAGCAGCTCCGAAGGGACTGCCTATGGCTACACCTTC
CDR3: CASSSEGTAYGYTF

size: NA
D: NA
V: TRBV7-9
J: TRBJ2-2
DNA: TGTGCCAGCAGCCCCCTAAAAAACACCGGGGAGCTGTTTTTT
CDR3: CASSPLKNTGELFF

size: few
D: NA
V: TRBV7-8
J: TRBJ2-3
DNA: TGTGCCAGCAGCTTTATGGGGTTGGGCACAGATACGCAGTATTTT
CDR3: CASSFMGLGTDTQYF

size: NA
D: TRBD2
V: TRBV12-3/TRBV12-4
J: TRBJ2-2
DNA: TGTGCCAGCAGTCCCCATTCCGGCGGCGGGAGGGCAAACACCGGGGAGCTGTTTTTT
CDR3: CASSPHSGGGRANTGELFF

size: NA
D: TRBD1
V: TRBV25-1
J: TRBJ1-1
DNA: TGTGCCAGCAGTCCCCTGGACAGGGGGCGCGGGAACACTGAAGCTTTCTTT
CDR3: CASSPLDRGRGNTEAFF

size: NA
D: NA
V: TRBV6-1
J: TRBJ2-7
DNA: TGTGCCAGCGTGAGGCGTGCCGTCGAGCAGTACTTC
CDR3: CASVRRAVEQYF

size: NA
D: NA
V: TRBV12-3/TRBV12-4
J: TRBJ1-2
DNA: TGTGCCAGCAGCAAAATCGACAGCCTTGGAGAGTATGGCTACACCTTC
CDR3: CASSKIDSLGEYGYTF

size: few
D: NA
V: TRBV7-8
J: TRBJ2-4
DNA: TGTGCCAGCAGTCGAGGTGGCGCCAAAAACATTCAGTACTTC
CDR3: CASSRGGAKNIQYF

size: NA
D: NA
V: TRBV25-1
J: TRBJ2-5
DNA: TGTGCCAGCAGTGTTCGGAAGGAGACCCAGTACTTC
CDR3: CASSVRKETQYF

size: NA
D: TRBD2
V: TRBV12-3/TRBV12-4
J: TRBJ2-4
DNA: TGTGCCAGCAGTTTCGGACTAGCGGGAGTGTGGTACTTC
CDR3: CASSFGLAGVWYF

size: many
D: NA
V: TRBV4-3
J: TRBJ2-2
DNA: TGCGCCAGCAGCCAAGAAAGCCGCTCCGGGGAGCTGTTTTTT
CDR3: CASSQESRSGELFF